The rows below give T cell receptor beta chains drawn from one sample of a study of naive and memory T cell subsets. Using its own MiXCR run on the UMI-ligation and nested PCR reads, TCRdb lists one record per CDR3 protein. Of just over 80,000 distinct CDR3 sequences listed, 9% are singletons. Sequenced: naive CD8+ T cells from blood. The receptor source for this set is a human donor in good health. CDR3s include the opening cysteine and the closing phenylalanine or tryptophan. D genes are given only for firm matches. Clone size appears in some rows only: once, few, many, or a class for an expanded clone.

V gene: TRBV27; D gene: -; clone size: -; J gene: TRBJ2-7; CDR3 protein: CASSLSTSYVAYEQYF; CDR3 DNA: TGTGCCAGCAGTCTATCTACTAGCTACGTTGCCTACGAGCAGTACTTC
V gene: TRBV7-8; D gene: -; clone size: -; J gene: TRBJ2-4; CDR3 protein: CASSIPGAKNIQYF; CDR3 DNA: TGTGCCAGCAGCATTCCGGGAGCCAAAAACATTCAGTACTTC
V gene: TRBV28; D gene: TRBD1; clone size: -; J gene: TRBJ2-3; CDR3 protein: CASSQLQGAFTDTQYF; CDR3 DNA: TGTGCCAGCAGTCAACTGCAGGGGGCCTTCACAGATACGCAGTATTTT
V gene: TRBV29-1; D gene: -; clone size: many; J gene: TRBJ2-1; CDR3 protein: CSVDTHEQFF; CDR3 DNA: TGCAGCGTCGATACACATGAGCAGTTCTTC
V gene: TRBV5-1; D gene: TRBD1; clone size: many; J gene: TRBJ1-4; CDR3 protein: CASSSSGTVVKGLFF; CDR3 DNA: TGCGCCAGCAGCAGCTCCGGGACAGTAGTGAAGGGACTGTTTTTT
V gene: TRBV5-1; D gene: TRBD1; clone size: many; J gene: TRBJ2-7; CDR3 protein: CASSGTHRDSSYEQYF; CDR3 DNA: TGCGCCAGCAGCGGAACACACAGGGACAGCTCCTACGAGCAGTACTTC
V gene: TRBV2; D gene: -; clone size: many; J gene: TRBJ1-2; CDR3 protein: CASSEDGHIYGYTF; CDR3 DNA: TGTGCCAGCAGTGAAGATGGACACATCTATGGCTACACCTTC
V gene: TRBV12-3/TRBV12-4; D gene: TRBD2; clone size: few; J gene: TRBJ2-1; CDR3 protein: CASSFSSGMNEQFF; CDR3 DNA: TGTGCCAGCAGTTTCTCTAGCGGGATGAATGAGCAGTTCTTC
V gene: TRBV7-2; D gene: -; clone size: many; J gene: TRBJ1-5; CDR3 protein: CASSFSHQPQHF; CDR3 DNA: TGTGCCAGCAGCTTTTCCCACCAGCCCCAGCATTTT
V gene: TRBV4-1; D gene: -; clone size: many; J gene: TRBJ1-1; CDR3 protein: CASSQDRSANTEAFF; CDR3 DNA: TGCGCCAGCAGCCAAGATAGATCAGCGAACACTGAAGCTTTCTTT
V gene: TRBV3-1; D gene: -; clone size: -; J gene: TRBJ1-5; CDR3 protein: CASSQDGVYQPQHF; CDR3 DNA: TGTGCCAGCAGCCAAGATGGGGTTTATCAGCCCCAGCATTTT
V gene: TRBV3-1; D gene: TRBD2; clone size: -; J gene: TRBJ2-7; CDR3 protein: CASSPSSGGYEQYF; CDR3 DNA: TGTGCCAGCAGCCCGAGTTCGGGAGGGTACGAGCAGTACTTC
V gene: TRBV20-1; D gene: TRBD2; clone size: few; J gene: TRBJ2-1; CDR3 protein: CSARGWPSGSYEQFF; CDR3 DNA: TGCAGTGCTAGAGGTTGGCCTAGCGGGAGCTATGAGCAGTTCTTC
V gene: TRBV27; D gene: -; clone size: -; J gene: TRBJ1-1; CDR3 protein: CASSLSGRDDTEAFF; CDR3 DNA: TGTGCCAGCAGTTTATCTGGCAGGGACGACACTGAAGCTTTCTTT
V gene: TRBV11-2; D gene: -; clone size: few; J gene: TRBJ2-1; CDR3 protein: CASSHRPGPTLGVEQFF; CDR3 DNA: TGTGCCAGCAGCCATCGACCGGGACCGACCCTTGGGGTTGAGCAGTTCTTC
V gene: TRBV9; D gene: -; clone size: many; J gene: TRBJ2-1; CDR3 protein: CASSPAGRVLFNEQFF; CDR3 DNA: TGTGCCAGCAGCCCGGCAGGGAGAGTTTTATTCAATGAGCAGTTCTTC
V gene: TRBV9; D gene: TRBD1; clone size: -; J gene: TRBJ1-2; CDR3 protein: CASSSRQGDGYTF; CDR3 DNA: TGTGCCAGCAGCTCCCGACAGGGGGATGGCTACACCTTC
V gene: TRBV28; D gene: TRBD2; clone size: few; J gene: TRBJ2-3; CDR3 protein: CASRILAELPDTQYF; CDR3 DNA: TGTGCCAGCAGAATACTAGCGGAGCTCCCGGATACGCAGTATTTT
V gene: TRBV7-9; D gene: -; clone size: many; J gene: TRBJ2-5; CDR3 protein: CASSLGQDLETQYF; CDR3 DNA: TGTGCCAGCAGCTTAGGGCAGGACCTAGAGACCCAGTACTTC
V gene: TRBV28; D gene: TRBD1; clone size: -; J gene: TRBJ1-6; CDR3 protein: CASSLSGTGNSPLHF; CDR3 DNA: TGTGCCAGCAGTTTATCCGGGACAGGGAATTCACCCCTCCACTTT
V gene: TRBV6-6; D gene: TRBD2; clone size: -; J gene: TRBJ2-1; CDR3 protein: CASSYSVTSGMSNEQFF; CDR3 DNA: TGTGCCAGCAGTTACTCCGTGACTAGCGGGATGTCCAATGAGCAGTTCTTC
V gene: TRBV20-1; D gene: TRBD2; clone size: few; J gene: TRBJ2-3; CDR3 protein: CSATDGGREPDTQYF; CDR3 DNA: TGCAGTGCTACCGACGGCGGGAGAGAGCCAGATACGCAGTATTTT
V gene: TRBV13; D gene: -; clone size: few; J gene: TRBJ2-4; CDR3 protein: CASSLRISIAKNIQYF; CDR3 DNA: TGTGCCAGCAGCCTACGGATCTCAATAGCCAAAAACATTCAGTACTTC
V gene: TRBV6-5; D gene: -; clone size: few; J gene: TRBJ1-1; CDR3 protein: CASSYSPGLEAFF; CDR3 DNA: TGTGCCAGCAGTTACTCACCGGGCCTGGAAGCTTTCTTT
V gene: TRBV29-1; D gene: -; clone size: few; J gene: TRBJ2-7; CDR3 protein: CSVETGDGQYF; CDR3 DNA: TGCAGCGTTGAAACGGGGGACGGGCAGTACTTC
V gene: TRBV30; D gene: TRBD1; clone size: many; J gene: TRBJ2-3; CDR3 protein: CAWSVRGQGKVVDTQYF; CDR3 DNA: TGTGCCTGGAGTGTACGGGGACAGGGTAAGGTGGTGGATACGCAGTATTTT
V gene: TRBV27; D gene: TRBD2; clone size: many; J gene: TRBJ2-1; CDR3 protein: CASSHGAGEDSYNEQFF; CDR3 DNA: TGTGCCAGCAGTCATGGGGCGGGAGAAGACTCCTACAATGAGCAGTTCTTC
V gene: TRBV6-2/TRBV6-3; D gene: -; clone size: many; J gene: TRBJ2-3; CDR3 protein: CASSYETGTDTQYF; CDR3 DNA: TGTGCCAGCAGTTACGAGACGGGCACAGATACGCAGTATTTT
V gene: TRBV29-1; D gene: -; clone size: many; J gene: TRBJ1-1; CDR3 protein: CSAQDRNTEAFF; CDR3 DNA: TGCAGCGCCCAGGACAGGAACACTGAAGCTTTCTTT
V gene: TRBV6-1; D gene: TRBD1; clone size: -; J gene: TRBJ2-7; CDR3 protein: CASKQGAYEQYF; CDR3 DNA: TGTGCCAGCAAACAGGGGGCCTACGAGCAGTACTTC
V gene: TRBV5-6; D gene: -; clone size: few; J gene: TRBJ1-1; CDR3 protein: CASSLDSSEAFF; CDR3 DNA: TGTGCCAGCAGCTTGGACAGTTCTGAAGCTTTCTTT
V gene: TRBV5-1; D gene: -; clone size: many; J gene: TRBJ2-7; CDR3 protein: CASSFLSWDHPGEQYF; CDR3 DNA: -
V gene: TRBV6-5; D gene: -; clone size: -; J gene: TRBJ2-7; CDR3 protein: CASGPWGHEQYF; CDR3 DNA: TGTGCCAGCGGCCCGTGGGGGCACGAGCAGTACTTC
V gene: TRBV5-6; D gene: -; clone size: -; J gene: TRBJ2-1; CDR3 protein: CASSLTGSEQFF; CDR3 DNA: TGTGCCAGCAGCTTAACCGGGTCGGAGCAGTTCTTC
V gene: TRBV27; D gene: TRBD1; clone size: -; J gene: TRBJ2-7; CDR3 protein: CASSFGQGYYEQYF; CDR3 DNA: TGTGCCAGCAGTTTTGGACAGGGTTACTACGAGCAGTACTTC
V gene: TRBV7-9; D gene: TRBD1; clone size: -; J gene: TRBJ2-7; CDR3 protein: CASSLPLRQGAVEQYF; CDR3 DNA: TGTGCCAGCAGCTTACCACTAAGACAGGGAGCGGTCGAGCAGTACTTC
V gene: TRBV3-1; D gene: -; clone size: -; J gene: TRBJ2-7; CDR3 protein: CASSQALLSSYEQYF; CDR3 DNA: TGTGCCAGCAGCCAGGCCCTCCTCAGCTCCTACGAGCAGTACTTC
V gene: TRBV20-1; D gene: TRBD1; clone size: many; J gene: TRBJ2-4; CDR3 protein: CSARASRGNIQYF; CDR3 DNA: TGCAGTGCTAGAGCTAGCAGGGGGAACATTCAGTACTTC
V gene: TRBV7-2; D gene: -; clone size: many; J gene: TRBJ1-2; CDR3 protein: CASSLYGGQSYGYTF; CDR3 DNA: TGTGCCAGCAGCTTATACGGGGGTCAATCCTATGGCTACACCTTC
V gene: TRBV3-1; D gene: -; clone size: many; J gene: TRBJ2-7; CDR3 protein: CASSHGHEQYF; CDR3 DNA: TGTGCCAGCAGCCATGGGCACGAGCAGTACTTC
V gene: TRBV4-2; D gene: -; clone size: -; J gene: TRBJ2-1; CDR3 protein: CASTPGRTPLEQFF; CDR3 DNA: TGTGCCAGCACCCCGGGACGGACGCCGCTGGAGCAGTTCTTC
V gene: TRBV27; D gene: TRBD2; clone size: few; J gene: TRBJ2-2; CDR3 protein: CASSLVSGRNTGELFF; CDR3 DNA: TGTGCCAGCAGTTTAGTTAGCGGGAGAAACACCGGGGAGCTGTTTTTT
V gene: TRBV12-3/TRBV12-4; D gene: -; clone size: few; J gene: TRBJ1-2; CDR3 protein: CASSFPDAGYTF; CDR3 DNA: TGTGCCAGCAGTTTCCCAGATGCTGGCTACACCTTC
V gene: TRBV12-3/TRBV12-4; D gene: -; clone size: many; J gene: TRBJ2-1; CDR3 protein: CASSLTGSYNEQFF; CDR3 DNA: TGTGCCAGCAGTTTAACTGGATCCTACAATGAGCAGTTCTTC
V gene: TRBV27; D gene: -; clone size: few; J gene: TRBJ2-3; CDR3 protein: CASGRSRTDTQYF; CDR3 DNA: TGTGCCAGCGGGAGGAGCCGCACAGATACGCAGTATTTT
V gene: TRBV5-5; D gene: TRBD2; clone size: many; J gene: TRBJ2-7; CDR3 protein: CASRLAGNYEQYF; CDR3 DNA: TGTGCCAGCAGGCTAGCGGGAAATTACGAGCAGTACTTC
V gene: TRBV4-1; D gene: TRBD1; clone size: many; J gene: TRBJ2-7; CDR3 protein: CASSQEGTVYEQYF; CDR3 DNA: TGCGCCAGCAGCCAAGAGGGGACAGTCTACGAGCAGTACTTC
V gene: TRBV2; D gene: TRBD2; clone size: -; J gene: TRBJ2-1; CDR3 protein: CASSDLTSGIGEQFF; CDR3 DNA: TGTGCCAGCAGTGACCTGACTAGCGGGATCGGTGAGCAGTTCTTC
V gene: TRBV4-2; D gene: -; clone size: -; J gene: TRBJ2-3; CDR3 protein: CASSQDPSDTQYF; CDR3 DNA: TGTGCCAGCAGCCAAGATCCGTCAGATACGCAGTATTTT
V gene: TRBV27; D gene: -; clone size: many; J gene: TRBJ1-5; CDR3 protein: CASRPPQHF; CDR3 DNA: TGTGCCAGCAGGCCCCCCCAGCATTTT
V gene: TRBV27; D gene: -; clone size: many; J gene: TRBJ1-1; CDR3 protein: CASSWAGANTEAFF; CDR3 DNA: TGTGCCAGCAGTTGGGCGGGAGCGAACACTGAAGCTTTCTTT
V gene: TRBV5-4; D gene: TRBD1; clone size: many; J gene: TRBJ2-6; CDR3 protein: CASSWGQGAGANVLTF; CDR3 DNA: TGTGCCAGCAGCTGGGGACAGGGAGCCGGGGCCAACGTCCTGACTTTC
V gene: TRBV12-5; D gene: -; clone size: many; J gene: TRBJ1-5; CDR3 protein: CASGWGKSQPQHF; CDR3 DNA: TGTGCTAGTGGTTGGGGGAAAAGCCAGCCCCAGCATTTT
V gene: TRBV10-3; D gene: -; clone size: few; J gene: TRBJ2-7; CDR3 protein: CAISESGGIRHEQYF; CDR3 DNA: TGTGCCATCAGTGAGTCAGGGGGTATCCGGCACGAGCAGTACTTC
V gene: TRBV29-1; D gene: -; clone size: many; J gene: TRBJ2-2; CDR3 protein: CSVAERANTGELFF; CDR3 DNA: TGCAGCGTTGCAGAGCGAGCTAACACCGGGGAGCTGTTTTTT